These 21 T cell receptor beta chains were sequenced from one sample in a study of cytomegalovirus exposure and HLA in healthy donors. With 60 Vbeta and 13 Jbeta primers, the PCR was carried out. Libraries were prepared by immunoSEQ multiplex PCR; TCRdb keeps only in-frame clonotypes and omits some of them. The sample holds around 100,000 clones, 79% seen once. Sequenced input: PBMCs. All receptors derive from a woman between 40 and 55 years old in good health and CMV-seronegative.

CDR3 loop: CASSLATEEQYF. As DNA, the CDR3 is TGCGCCAGCAGCTTGGCAACAGAGGAGCAGTACTTC. The chain uses TRBV5-1 and TRBJ2-7; no clear D. V was clipped by 0 bases and J by 7 bases, with 8 bases between them. The CDR3 runs to 12 residues. Germline V gives CDR1 SGHRS, CDR2 YFSETQ.

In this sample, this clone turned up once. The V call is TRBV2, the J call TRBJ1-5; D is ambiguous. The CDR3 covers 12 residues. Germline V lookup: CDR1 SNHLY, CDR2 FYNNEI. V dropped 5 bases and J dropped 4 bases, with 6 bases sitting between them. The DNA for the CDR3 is TGTGCCAGCAGTACAGCAAATCAGCCCCAGCATTTT. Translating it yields CASSTANQPQHF.

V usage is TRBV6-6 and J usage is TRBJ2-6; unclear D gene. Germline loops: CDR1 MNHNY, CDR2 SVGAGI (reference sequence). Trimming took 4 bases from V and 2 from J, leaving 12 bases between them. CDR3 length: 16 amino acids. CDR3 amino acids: CASSFTDTPGANVLTF. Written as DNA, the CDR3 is TGTGCCAGCAGTTTCACCGACACTCCTGGGGCCAACGTCCTGACTTTC.

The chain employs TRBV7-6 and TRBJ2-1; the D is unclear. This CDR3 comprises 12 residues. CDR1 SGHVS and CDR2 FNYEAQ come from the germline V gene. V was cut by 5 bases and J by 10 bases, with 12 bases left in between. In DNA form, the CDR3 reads TGTGCCAGCAGCCTCTCTAGACGGGAGCAGTTCTTC. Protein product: CASSLSRREQFF.

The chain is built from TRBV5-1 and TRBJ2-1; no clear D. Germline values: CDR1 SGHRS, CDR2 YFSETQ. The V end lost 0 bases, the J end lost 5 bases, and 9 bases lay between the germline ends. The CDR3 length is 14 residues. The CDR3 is CASSLAVSDNEQFF. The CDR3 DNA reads TGCGCCAGCAGCTTGGCGGTCTCGGACAATGAGCAGTTCTTC. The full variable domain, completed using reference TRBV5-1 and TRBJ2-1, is KAGVTQTPRYLIKTRGQQVTLSCSPISGHRSVSWYQQTPGQGLQFLFEYFSETQRNKGNFPGRFSGRQFSNSRSEMNVSTLELGDSALYLCASSLAVSDNEQFFGPGTRLTVL.

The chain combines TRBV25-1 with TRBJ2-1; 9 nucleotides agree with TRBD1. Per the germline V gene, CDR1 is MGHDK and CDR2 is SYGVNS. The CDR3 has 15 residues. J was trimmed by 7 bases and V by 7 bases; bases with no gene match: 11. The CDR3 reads CASTDPGTGRNEQFF. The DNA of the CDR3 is TGTGCCAGCACCGACCCCGGGACAGGGAGAAATGAGCAGTTCTTC.

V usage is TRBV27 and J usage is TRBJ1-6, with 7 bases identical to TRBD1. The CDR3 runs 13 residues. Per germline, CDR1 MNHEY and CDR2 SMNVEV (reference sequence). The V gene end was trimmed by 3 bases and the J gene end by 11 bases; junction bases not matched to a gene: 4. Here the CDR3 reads CASSLTGLTPLHF. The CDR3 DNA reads TGTGCCAGCAGTTTGACAGGGCTAACACCCCTCCACTTT.

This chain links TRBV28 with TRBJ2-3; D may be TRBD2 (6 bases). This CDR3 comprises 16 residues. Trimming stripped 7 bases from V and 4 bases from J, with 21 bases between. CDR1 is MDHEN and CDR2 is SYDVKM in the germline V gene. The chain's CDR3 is CASIPHPGAVSDTQYF. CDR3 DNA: TGTGCCAGCATTCCTCACCCGGGAGCGGTATCAGATACGCAGTATTTT.

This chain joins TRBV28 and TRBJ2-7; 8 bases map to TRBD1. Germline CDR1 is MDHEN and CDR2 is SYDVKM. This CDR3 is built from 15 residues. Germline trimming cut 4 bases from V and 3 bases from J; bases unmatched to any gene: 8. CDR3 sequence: CASSSADRAVYEQYF. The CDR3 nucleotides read TGTGCCAGCAGTTCCGCGGACAGGGCAGTCTACGAGCAGTACTTC.

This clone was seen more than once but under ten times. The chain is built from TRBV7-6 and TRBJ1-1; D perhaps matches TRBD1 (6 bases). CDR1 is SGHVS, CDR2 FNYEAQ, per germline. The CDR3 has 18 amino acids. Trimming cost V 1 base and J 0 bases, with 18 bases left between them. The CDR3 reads CASSLVDVSRGMNTEAFF. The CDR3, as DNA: TGTGCCAGCAGCTTAGTAGATGTCAGTAGGGGGATGAACACTGAAGCTTTCTTT.

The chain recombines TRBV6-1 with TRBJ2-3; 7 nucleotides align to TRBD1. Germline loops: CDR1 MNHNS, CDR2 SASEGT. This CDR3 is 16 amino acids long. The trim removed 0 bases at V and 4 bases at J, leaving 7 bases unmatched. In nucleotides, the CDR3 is TGTGCCAGCAGTGAAGCAGTCAGGGGGTATCCAGATACGCAGTATTTT. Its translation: CASSEAVRGYPDTQYF.

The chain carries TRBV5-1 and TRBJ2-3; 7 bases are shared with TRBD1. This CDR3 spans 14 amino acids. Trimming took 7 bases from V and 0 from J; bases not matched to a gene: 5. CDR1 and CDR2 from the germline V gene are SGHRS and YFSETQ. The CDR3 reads CASFTGASTDTQYF. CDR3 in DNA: TGCGCCAGCTTCACAGGGGCTAGCACAGATACGCAGTATTTT. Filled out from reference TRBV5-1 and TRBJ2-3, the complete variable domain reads KAGVTQTPRYLIKTRGQQVTLSCSPISGHRSVSWYQQTPGQGLQFLFEYFSETQRNKGNFPGRFSGRQFSNSRSEMNVSTLELGDSALYLCASFTGASTDTQYFGPGTRLTVL.

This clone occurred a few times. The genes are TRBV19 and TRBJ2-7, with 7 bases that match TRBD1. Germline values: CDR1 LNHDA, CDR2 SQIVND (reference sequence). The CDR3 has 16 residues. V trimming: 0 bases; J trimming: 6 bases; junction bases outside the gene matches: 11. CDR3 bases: TGTGCCAGTAGTATAGATCTGGAGACAGGGTCCAGCGAGCAGTACTTC. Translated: CASSIDLETGSSEQYF.

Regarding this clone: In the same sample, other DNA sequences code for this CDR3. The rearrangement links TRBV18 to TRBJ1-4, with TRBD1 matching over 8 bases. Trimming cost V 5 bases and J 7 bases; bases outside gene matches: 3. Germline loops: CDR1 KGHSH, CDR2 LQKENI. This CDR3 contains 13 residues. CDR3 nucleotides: TGTGCCAGCTCATCTGACAGGGGTGAAAAACTGTTTTTT. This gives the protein CASSSDRGEKLFF.

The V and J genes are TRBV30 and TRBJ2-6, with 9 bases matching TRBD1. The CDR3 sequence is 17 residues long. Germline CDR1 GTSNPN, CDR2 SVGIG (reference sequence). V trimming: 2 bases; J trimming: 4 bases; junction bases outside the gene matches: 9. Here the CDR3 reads CAWSTWTGEVGANVLTF. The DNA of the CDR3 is TGTGCCTGGAGTACGTGGACAGGGGAGGTAGGGGCCAACGTCCTGACTTTC.

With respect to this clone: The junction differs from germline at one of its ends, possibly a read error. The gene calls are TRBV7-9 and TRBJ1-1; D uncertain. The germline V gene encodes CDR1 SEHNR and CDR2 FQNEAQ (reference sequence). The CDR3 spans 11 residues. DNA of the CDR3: TGTTCCAGCAGCTTATCAGGAGAAGCTTTCTTT. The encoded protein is CSSSLSGEAFF.

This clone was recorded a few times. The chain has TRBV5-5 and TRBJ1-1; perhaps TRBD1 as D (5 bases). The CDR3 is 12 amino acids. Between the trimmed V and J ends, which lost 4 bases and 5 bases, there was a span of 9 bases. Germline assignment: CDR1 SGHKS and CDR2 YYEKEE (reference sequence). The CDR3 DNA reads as TGTGCCAGCAGCCGCGGGGGGACTGAAGCTTTCTTT. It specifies CASSRGGTEAFF.

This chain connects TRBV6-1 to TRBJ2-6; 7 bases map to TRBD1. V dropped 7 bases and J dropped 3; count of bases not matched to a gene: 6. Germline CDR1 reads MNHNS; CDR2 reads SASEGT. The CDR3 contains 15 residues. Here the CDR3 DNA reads TGTGCCAGCACGCTAGGGGGCTTTGGGGCCAACGTCCTGACTTTC. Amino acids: CASTLGGFGANVLTF.

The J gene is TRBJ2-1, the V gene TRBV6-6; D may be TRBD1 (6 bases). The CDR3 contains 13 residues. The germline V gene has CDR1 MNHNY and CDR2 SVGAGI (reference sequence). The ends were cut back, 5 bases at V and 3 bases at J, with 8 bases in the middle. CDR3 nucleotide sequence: TGTGCCAGCAGTGCGACAGGCTACAATGAGCAGTTCTTC. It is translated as CASSATGYNEQFF.

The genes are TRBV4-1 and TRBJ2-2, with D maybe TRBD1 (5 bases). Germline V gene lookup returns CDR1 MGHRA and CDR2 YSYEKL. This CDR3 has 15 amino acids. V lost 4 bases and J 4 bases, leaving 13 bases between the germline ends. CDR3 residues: CASSLLGQRTGELFF. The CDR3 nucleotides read TGCGCCAGCAGCCTCCTCGGACAACGCACCGGGGAGCTGTTTTTT.

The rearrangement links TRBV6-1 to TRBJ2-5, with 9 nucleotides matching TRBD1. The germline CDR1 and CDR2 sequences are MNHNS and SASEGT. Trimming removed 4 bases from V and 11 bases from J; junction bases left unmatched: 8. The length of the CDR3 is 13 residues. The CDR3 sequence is CASSVGTGWKQYF. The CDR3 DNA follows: TGTGCCAGCAGTGTAGGGACAGGGTGGAAGCAGTACTTC.